This T cell receptor beta chain originates from a study of cytomegalovirus exposure and HLA in healthy donors. The donors, nominally healthy at sampling, likely had unrecorded immune exposures. General study points: Immune exposure was documented only through CMV serostatus. Looking again later, the authors saw that most CMV-associated TCR beta chains seemed HLA-restricted. A later analysis associated 16,951 TCR beta sequences with HLA alleles at a 0.05 false discovery rate.

After removal of 5 bases from V and 7 bases from J, the junction contained 12 bases not matched to a gene. Germline-derived CDR1 and CDR2 are MNHEY and SMNVEV (reference sequence). The CDR3 runs 16 residues. PCR was performed using 60 Vbeta and 13 Jbeta primers. Sequenced by immunoSEQ multiplex PCR; TCRdb stores in-frame clones only, minus some. This table has about 300,000 clones, around 86% appearing once. Only one count was recorded for this clone. The antigen remains unidentified. This clonotype was obtained from a man in his forties in good health and CMV-seropositive. Material for sequencing was PBMCs. The chain recombines TRBV27 with TRBJ2-1; the match to TRBD2 covers 9 bases. CDR3 DNA sequence: TGTGCCAGCAGTCAGTCCCGACTAGCGGTCGTGAATGAGCAGTTCTTC. Protein product: CASSQSRLAVVNEQFF.